The source of this T cell receptor beta chain is a study of T cells after posttransplantation cyclophosphamide. Libraries were prepared by immunoSEQ multiplex PCR; TCRdb keeps only in-frame clonotypes and omits some of them. There are about 30,000 clones in the sample; 90% to 95% occur only once, and approximately 0.098% lies in the top ten. General study points: After PTCy, TRB diversity resembled that of CNI/methotrexate controls. Later post-transplant blood repertoires were often dominated by donor CD8+ memory clones. Tissue-infiltrating T cells from skin or gut overlapped little with blood T cells.

Trimming removed 3 bases from V and 8 bases from J, with 15 bases in between. This CDR3 has 14 residues. Germline values: CDR1 KGHSH, CDR2 LQKENI. The naive gate required viable CD3+CD4+ or CD3+CD8+ cells with CCR7+CD45RA+CD45RO-CD95-CD27+CD28+ phenotype. To note about this clone: Its specificity is not known.

The sample consisted of naive CD4+ T cells sorted from blood. This clonotype originated in a young man in good health and a related stem cell transplant donor. The chain links TRBV18 to TRBJ2-3; D is perhaps TRBD1 (7 bases). CDR3 in amino acids: CASSPPSQGGTQYF. CDR3 coding DNA: TGTGCCAGCTCACCTCCCTCCCAGGGGGGTACGCAGTATTTT.